This paragraph reports one TCR beta chain. The antigen remains unidentified. TCRdb re-called the multiplex PCR reads through MiXCR, storing one row per CDR3 protein. The sample includes 200,000 to 300,000 distinct CDR3 sequences, around 31% of them seen just once. The sample belongs to a study of breast tumors, draining lymph nodes, adjacent tissues. The lymph nodes were axillary draining lymph nodes from breast cancer patients. Overall study results and limits: Data only fit, rather than demonstrated, lymph node origin of most tumor T cells. Tumors had less TCR diversity than lymph nodes, more than nontumor tissue.

The V and J ends lost 4 bases and 3 bases, in that order; junction bases with no gene match: 7. From germline, CDR1 is SGHRS and CDR2 YFSETQ. The CDR3 is made up of 17 amino acids. The chain employs TRBV5-1 and TRBJ2-3, with 14 bases lining up with TRBD2. This TCR derives from a female donor with breast cancer. Some clones in this sample may be carry-over from other donors' samples. Sequencing was carried out using axillary lymph node tissue. CDR3 in DNA: TGCGCCAGCAGCGAGGGACTAGCGGGAGTGGGGACAGATACGCAGTATTTT. Its translation is CASSEGLAGVGTDTQYF.